This passage covers 6 T cell receptor beta chains from one sample sequenced in a study of PD-L1 blockade in urothelial cancer. Repertoires were generated with immunoSEQ multiplex PCR, while TCRdb's copy carries only in-frame clones and drops some. The sample includes some 16,000 clones, 70% to 90% of them seen just once. Described time point: pretreatment peripheral blood. The sample was PBMCs, taken around atezolizumab (anti-PD-L1) treatment. The receptors stem from a man between 65 and 80 years old with urothelial cancer.

CDR3 region: CASSEVYFVSYEQYF. For the CDR3, the DNA is TGTGCCAGCAGTGAAGTTTACTTCGTTTCCTACGAGCAGTACTTC. The J gene is TRBJ2-7, the V gene TRBV6-1, with D hard to call. Per germline, CDR1 MNHNS and CDR2 SASEGT. The CDR3 has 15 residues. Trimming shortened V by 1 base and J by 1 base, and 11 bases separated the two germline ends.

This rearrangement joins TRBV20-1 to TRBJ2-3, with D perhaps TRBD2 (5 bases). Germline lookup yields CDR1 DFQATT and CDR2 SNEGSKA (reference sequence). This CDR3 spans 11 amino acids. CDR3 DNA: TGCAGCGGGGAAAGCACAGATACGCAGTATTTT. As protein: CSGESTDTQYF.

The J gene is TRBJ2-1, the V gene TRBV5-1; no firm D call. Germline values: CDR1 SGHRS, CDR2 YFSETQ. V lost 2 bases, J lost 6 bases, and 12 bases lay in between. The CDR3 spans 14 residues. CDR3 nucleotides: TGCGCCAGCAGCTTAGTTTCAAACTCCAATGAGCAGTTCTTC. It translates to CASSLVSNSNEQFF.

This chain links TRBV27 with TRBJ2-1; 10 bases map to TRBD1. J gave up 2 bases and V 5 bases, and 6 bases lay outside the gene matches. Germline-derived CDR1 and CDR2 are MNHEY and SMNVEV (reference sequence). The CDR3 length is 16 residues. The CDR3 DNA is TGTGCCAGCAGTCCCCTGACAGGGGGCCCCTACAATGAGCAGTTCTTC. Its translation is CASSPLTGGPYNEQFF.

The gene calls are TRBV5-6 and TRBJ1-1; 7 nucleotides align to TRBD1. Germline V lookup: CDR1 SGHDT, CDR2 YYEEEE. V was clipped by 1 base and J by 6 bases; unmatched bases: 15. This CDR3 region has 17 residues. CDR3 loop: CASSLKGQDVWTPEAFF. CDR3 coding DNA: TGTGCCAGCAGCTTGAAAGGACAGGACGTTTGGACCCCTGAAGCTTTCTTT.

In this sample, this clone turned up once. V is TRBV15 and J is TRBJ1-3; 7 bases align to TRBD1. This CDR3 region has 17 residues. Germline V gene sequence: CDR1 LNHNV, CDR2 YYDKDF (reference sequence). J was trimmed by 0 bases and V by 0 bases; bases with no gene match: 5. This CDR3 reads CATSRDRGGYSGNTIYF. Written as DNA, the CDR3 is TGTGCCACCAGCAGAGATCGAGGGGGCTACTCTGGAAACACCATATATTTT.